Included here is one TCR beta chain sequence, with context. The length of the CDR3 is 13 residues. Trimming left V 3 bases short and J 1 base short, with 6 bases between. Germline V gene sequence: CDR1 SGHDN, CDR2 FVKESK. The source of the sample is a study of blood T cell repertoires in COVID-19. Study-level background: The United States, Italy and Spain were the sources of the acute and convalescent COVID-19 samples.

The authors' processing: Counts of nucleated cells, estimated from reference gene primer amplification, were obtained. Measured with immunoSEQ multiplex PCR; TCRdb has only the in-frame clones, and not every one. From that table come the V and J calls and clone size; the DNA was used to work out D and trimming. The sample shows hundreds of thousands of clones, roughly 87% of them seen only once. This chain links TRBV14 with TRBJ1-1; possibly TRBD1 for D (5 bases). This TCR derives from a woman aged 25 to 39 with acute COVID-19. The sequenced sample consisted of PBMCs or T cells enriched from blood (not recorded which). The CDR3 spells CASSHDRNTEAFF. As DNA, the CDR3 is TGTGCCAGCAGCCATGACAGGAACACTGAAGCTTTCTTT.